This TCR beta chain comes out of a study of shared clonotypes between healthy human individuals. Study-level points and caveats: Blood was the sole source, and tissue repertoires probably differ. Incompleteness in sorted-subset sequencing, despite large depth, was shown by rarefaction.

Profiling relied on immunoSEQ multiplex PCR, and the TCRdb table lists in-frame clones only, not all of them. The sample shows about 1 million clones, around 74% of them seen only once. The CDR3 is 14 residues long. Germline V gene sequence: CDR1 SGHDT, CDR2 YYEEEE. V was shortened by 0 bases and J by 2 bases, with 8 bases between the two germline ends. Of note for this clone: Its antigen is currently unknown. The sample carries other DNA sequences with the same CDR3.

The investigators split CD4+ cells into a CD45RA+ naive subset and a CD45RA-negative memory subset. The chain uses TRBV5-6 and TRBJ2-5, with no clear D. This TCR derives from a man younger than 35 in good health. Material: memory CD4+ T cells sorted from blood. The subset was: CD45RA-negative fraction. CDR3 bases: TGTGCCAGCAGCTTGGACACTTGGCAAGAGACCCAGTACTTC. This encodes CASSLDTWQETQYF.